This entry features one T cell receptor beta chain sequence. The CDR3 has 11 amino acids. Germline lookup yields CDR1 SNHLY and CDR2 FYNNEI. V lost 5 bases to trimming and J lost 11 bases, with 10 bases between them. Time point defined: pre-sensitization, week 0. Treatment in this sample: therapeutic diphenylcyclopropenone sensitization with weekly scalp DPC. These data come from a study of human T cells and chemical hapten exposure. In the study overall: Investigators sensitized roughly 2 cm by roughly 2 cm of upper inner arm skin with 2% DPC. Patients were given diphenylcyclopropenone on the scalp weekly across the roughly 24-week study.

The authors' processing: Samples ranged from about 23,224 to 700,000 TCRs, with a median of approximately 90,000. TCRdb reanalysed the RACE reads using MiXCR and keeps one entry per CDR3 protein. These V and J calls are TCRdb output, not the study's own analysis. The sample records around 95,000 distinct CDR3 sequences, more than 10% being singletons. The chain combines TRBV2 with TRBJ2-1; TRBD2 is a possible D gene (6 bases). The sequence derives from a woman in her sixties or seventies with alopecia areata. Some clones in this sample may be carry-over from other donors' samples. The material was whole blood, obtained in connection with sensitization to the hapten diphenylcyclopropenone (DPC). This CDR3 is CASSSGPQQFF. CDR3 bases: TGTGCCAGCAGTAGCGGGCCTCAGCAGTTCTTC.